One sample yielded the 18 T cell receptor beta chains listed below, sequenced in a study of cytomegalovirus exposure and HLA in healthy donors. The assay was immunoSEQ multiplex PCR, and TCRdb's table has in-frame clones only and misses some. This sample has around 91,000 clones; about 93% occur once, and the top ten carry approximately 1%. Sequencing used PBMCs. The origin of the receptors is a woman aged 25 to 39 in good health and CMV-seropositive.

The rearrangement links TRBV7-2 to TRBJ2-1; 9 bases are a match to TRBD2. In germline, CDR1 is SGHTA, CDR2 FQGNSA. The J segment lost 7 bases and the V segment lost 5 bases, leaving 12 bases of the junction unmatched. CDR3 length equals 16 residues. The CDR3 sequence: CASSVSGTSYDNEQFF. CDR3 nucleotides: TGTGCCAGCAGCGTATCCGGGACTAGCTATGATAATGAGCAGTTCTTC. The full variable domain, with the rest looked up from reference TRBV7-2 and TRBJ2-1, is GAGVSQSPSNKVTEKGKDVELRCDPISGHTALYWYRQSLGQGLEFLIYFQGNSAPDKSGLPSDRFSAERTGGSVSTLTIQRTQQEDSAVYLCASSVSGTSYDNEQFFGPGTRLTVL.

V and J are TRBV19 and TRBJ2-1, with 8 nucleotides matching TRBD2. The CDR3 is 15 amino acids. The V gene end was trimmed by 4 bases and the J gene end by 8 bases; junction bases not matched to a gene: 10. Germline assignment: CDR1 LNHDA and CDR2 SQIVND (reference sequence). The DNA of the CDR3 is TGTGCCAGTAGTACTCCGGGACTAGTTCAGCATGAGCAGTTCTTC. Its translation is CASSTPGLVQHEQFF.

This rearrangement joins TRBV2 to TRBJ2-3; no clear D. CDR3 length: 15 residues. CDR1 is SNHLY, CDR2 FYNNEI, per germline. Trimming took 6 bases from V and 0 from J, leaving 13 bases between them. The CDR3 here is CASSLPSRSTDTQYF. CDR3 sequence (DNA): TGTGCCAGCAGCCTCCCCTCGCGGAGCACAGATACGCAGTATTTT.

The chain carries TRBV9 and TRBJ2-1; 7 nucleotides line up with TRBD2. The CDR3 spans 16 residues. V shed 0 bases and J 2 bases; nucleotides not matched to a gene: 5. CDR1 SGDLS and CDR2 YYNGEE come from the germline V gene. CDR3 sequence (DNA): TGTGCCAGCAGCGTAGGAGGCGGGAGCACCTACAATGAGCAGTTCTTC. Its translation: CASSVGGGSTYNEQFF.

The chain carries TRBV27 and TRBJ2-5; TRBD1 is a possible D gene (6 bases). Looked up from germline, CDR1 is MNHEY and CDR2 is SMNVEV (reference sequence). Trimming took off 4 bases at V and 7 bases at J, with 13 bases between the two ends. The CDR3 sequence is 13 residues long. The CDR3 sequence is CASSSYRAGTQYF. The CDR3 bases are TGTGCCAGCAGTTCGTACAGGGCCGGGACCCAGTACTTC.

This chain connects TRBV7-9 to TRBJ2-5; 10 bases agree with TRBD1. CDR3 length equals 18 residues. The germline gives CDR1 SEHNR, CDR2 FQNEAQ (reference sequence). With V trimmed by 1 base and J by 2 bases, 10 bases remained unmatched. CDR3 in DNA: TGTGCCAGCAGCTTAGAACGGGCGACAGGGGGCGGACAAGAGACCCAGTACTTC. Residues: CASSLERATGGGQETQYF.

V gene TRBV30 combines with J gene TRBJ2-3; TRBD1 might be the D (5 bases). The CDR3 spans 11 residues. CDR1 and CDR2 (germline): GTSNPN, SVGIG (reference sequence). V lost 4 bases to trimming and J lost 3 bases, with 5 bases between them. CDR3 protein: CAWTGTDTQYF. CDR3 nucleotide sequence: TGTGCCTGGACAGGGACAGATACGCAGTATTTT.

The V gene is TRBV11-2, the J gene TRBJ2-1, with TRBD2 matching over 11 bases. The V and J ends lost 3 bases and 6 bases, in that order; junction bases with no gene match: 1. In germline, CDR1 is SGHAT, CDR2 FQNNGV. There are 14 residues in the CDR3. As DNA, the CDR3 is TGTGCCAGCAGCTTGGGACTAGCGGTCAATGAGCAGTTCTTC. It translates to CASSLGLAVNEQFF.

On this clone itself: One end of the junction fails to match germline, which may point to a read error. The chain has TRBV19 and TRBJ2-3; weak D call: TRBD2 (5 bases). Germline V lookup: CDR1 LNHDA, CDR2 SQIVND (reference sequence). The length of the CDR3 is 14 residues. The CDR3: CASSLSGSIDTQYF. The CDR3 DNA reads TGTGCCAGTAGTCTGTCTGGGAGCATAGATACGCAGTATTTT.

The chain joins TRBV27 to TRBJ2-7; D is perhaps TRBD1 (6 bases). This CDR3 has 13 amino acids. Trimming removed 6 bases at V and 2 bases at J, with 11 bases between. The V gene's germline CDR1 is MNHEY and CDR2 SMNVEV (reference sequence). The DNA of the CDR3 is TGTGCCAGCAGCTGGGGGCGAGCCTACGAGCAGTACTTC. Encoded protein: CASSWGRAYEQYF.

The J gene is TRBJ2-1, the V gene TRBV18; 9 nucleotides align to TRBD1. The CDR3 consists of 16 residues. Looked up from germline, CDR1 is KGHSH and CDR2 is LQKENI. Trimming took 3 bases from V and 5 from J; bases not matched to a gene: 8. CDR3 loop: CASSPLTGTGNNEQFF. CDR3 nucleotides: TGTGCCAGCTCACCGCTTACCGGGACAGGGAACAATGAGCAGTTCTTC.

The CDR3 DNA sequence: TGTGCCAGCAGTTCTCTAACGGGACAGGGAGGCACAGATACGCAGTATTTT. Its protein product is CASSSLTGQGGTDTQYF. The chain couples TRBV28 to TRBJ2-3; TRBD1 matches 9 bases. Germline V gene sequence: CDR1 MDHEN, CDR2 SYDVKM. This CDR3 spans 17 amino acids. V was pared by 4 bases and J by 1 base, with 9 bases of the junction left unmatched. The full variable domain, rest sourced from reference TRBV28 and TRBJ2-3, is DVKVTQSSRYLVKRTGEKVFLECVQDMDHENMFWYRQDPGLGLRLIYFSYDVKMKEKGDIPEGYSVSREKKERFSLILESASTNQTSMYLCASSSLTGQGGTDTQYFGPGTRLTVL.

V gene TRBV9 combines with J gene TRBJ1-5; D call uncertain. V gave up 0 bases and J gave up 7 bases, with 11 bases separating them. The CDR3 consists of 14 residues. Germline V gene sequence: CDR1 SGDLS, CDR2 YYNGEE. CDR3 sequence (DNA): TGTGCCAGCAGCGTAGGGGCTGGCCTCCAGCCCCAGCATTTT. It is translated as CASSVGAGLQPQHF.

The chain links TRBV11-2 to TRBJ1-5, with 10 bases lining up with TRBD1. After removal of 5 bases from V and 0 bases from J, the junction contained 1 base not matched to a gene. CDR1 is SGHAT, CDR2 FQNNGV, per germline. The CDR3 sequence is 15 residues long. CDR3 nucleotides: TGTGCCAGCAGCAGGGACAGGGGTAGCAATCAGCCCCAGCATTTT. This codes for CASSRDRGSNQPQHF. Looking up the rest from reference TRBV11-2 and TRBJ1-5 gives the full variable domain: EAGVAQSPRYKIIEKRQSVAFWCNPISGHATLYWYQQILGQGPKLLIQFQNNGVVDDSQLPKDRFSAERLKGVDSTLKIQPAKLEDSAVYLCASSRDRGSNQPQHFGDGTRLSIL.

CDR3 sequence reads: CASRQSGTGDQPQHF. The CDR3 coding sequence is TGTGCCAGCAGACAATCCGGGACAGGGGATCAGCCCCAGCATTTT. This rearrangement joins TRBV6-5 to TRBJ1-5; 10 nucleotides line up with TRBD1. The J segment lost 5 bases and the V segment lost 6 bases, leaving 7 bases of the junction unmatched. Germline-derived CDR1 and CDR2 are MNHEY and SVGAGI. The CDR3 sequence is 15 residues long.

The rearrangement uses TRBV11-2 and TRBJ2-1, with D unclear. CDR1 is SGHAT, CDR2 FQNNGV, per germline. The CDR3 is 13 residues long. V shed 0 bases and J shed 12 bases, with 12 bases lying between them. The CDR3 region is CASSLDLSIVQFF. Written as DNA, the CDR3 is TGTGCCAGCAGCTTAGATCTGAGTATAGTGCAGTTCTTC.

This clone has more than one count but fewer than ten. As DNA, the CDR3 is TGTGCCAGCAGTTTGATGGCGTCTAGCGGGACCTACGAGCAGTACTTC. This encodes CASSLMASSGTYEQYF. V gene TRBV28 combines with J gene TRBJ2-7; 9 bases are shared with TRBD2. The CDR3 length is 16 residues. J was trimmed by 2 bases and V by 3 bases; bases with no gene match: 8. Germline assignment: CDR1 MDHEN and CDR2 SYDVKM.

J is TRBJ1-2 and V is TRBV29-1, with D maybe TRBD1 (6 bases). Trimming pared 4 bases from V and 3 bases from J, leaving 15 bases between. CDR3 length: 14 residues. Germline values: CDR1 SQVTM, CDR2 ANQGSEA. The CDR3 is CSVVGTRGYYGYTF. CDR3 sequence (DNA): TGCAGCGTTGTTGGGACCAGGGGATACTATGGCTACACCTTC.